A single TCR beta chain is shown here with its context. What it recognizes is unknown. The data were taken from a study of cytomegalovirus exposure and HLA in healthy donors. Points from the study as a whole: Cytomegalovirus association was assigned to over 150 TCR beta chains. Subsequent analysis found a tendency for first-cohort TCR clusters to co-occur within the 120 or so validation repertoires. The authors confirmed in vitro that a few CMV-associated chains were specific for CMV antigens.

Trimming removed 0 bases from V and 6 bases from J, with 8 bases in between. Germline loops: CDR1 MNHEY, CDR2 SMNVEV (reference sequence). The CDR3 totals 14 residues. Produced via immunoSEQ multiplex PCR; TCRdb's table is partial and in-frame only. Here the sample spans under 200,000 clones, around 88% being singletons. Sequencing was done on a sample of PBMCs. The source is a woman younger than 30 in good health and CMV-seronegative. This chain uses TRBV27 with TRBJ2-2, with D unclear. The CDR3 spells CASSLSAGSGELFF. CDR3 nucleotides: TGTGCCAGCAGTTTATCAGCAGGTTCCGGGGAGCTGTTTTTT.